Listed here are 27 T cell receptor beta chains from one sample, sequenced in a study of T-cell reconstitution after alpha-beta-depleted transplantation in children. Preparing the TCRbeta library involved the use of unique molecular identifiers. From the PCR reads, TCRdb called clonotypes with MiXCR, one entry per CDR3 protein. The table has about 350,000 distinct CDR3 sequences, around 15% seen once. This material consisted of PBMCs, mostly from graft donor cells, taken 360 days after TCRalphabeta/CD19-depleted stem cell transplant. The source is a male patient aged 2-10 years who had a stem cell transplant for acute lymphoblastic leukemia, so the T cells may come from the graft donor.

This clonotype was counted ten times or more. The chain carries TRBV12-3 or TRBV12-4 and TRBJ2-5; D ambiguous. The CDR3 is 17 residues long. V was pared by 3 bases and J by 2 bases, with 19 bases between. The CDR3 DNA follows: TGTGCCAGCAGTTTTTCCCCCCACGGAGTCTATCAAGAGACCCAGTACTTC. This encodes CASSFSPHGVYQETQYF.

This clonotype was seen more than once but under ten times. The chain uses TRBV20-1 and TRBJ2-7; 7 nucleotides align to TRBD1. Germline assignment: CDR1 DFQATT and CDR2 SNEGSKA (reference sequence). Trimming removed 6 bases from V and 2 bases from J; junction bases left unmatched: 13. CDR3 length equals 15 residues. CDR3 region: CSASFNRGSAYEQYF. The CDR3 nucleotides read TGCAGTGCCTCATTCAACAGGGGATCCGCCTACGAGCAGTACTTC.

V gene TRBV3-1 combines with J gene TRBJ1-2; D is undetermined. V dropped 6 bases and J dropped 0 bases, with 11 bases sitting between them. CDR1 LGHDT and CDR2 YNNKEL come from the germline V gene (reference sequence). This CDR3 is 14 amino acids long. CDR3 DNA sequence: TGTGCCAGCAGAGGCGACGGGCCTAACTATGGCTACACCTTC. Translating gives CASRGDGPNYGYTF. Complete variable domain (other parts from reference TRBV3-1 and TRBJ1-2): DTAVSQTPKYLVTQMGNDKSIKCEQNLGHDTMYWYKQDSKKFLKIMFSYNNKELIINETVPNRFSPKSPDKAHLNLHINSLELGDSAVYFCASRGDGPNYGYTFGSGTRLTVV.

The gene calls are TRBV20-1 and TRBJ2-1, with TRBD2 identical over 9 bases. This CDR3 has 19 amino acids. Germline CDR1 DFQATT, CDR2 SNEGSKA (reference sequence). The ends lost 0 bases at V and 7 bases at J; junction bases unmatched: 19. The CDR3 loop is CSARDRRSAGLAGKNEQFF. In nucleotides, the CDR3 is TGCAGTGCTAGAGATCGAAGGTCCGCGGGGCTAGCGGGAAAAAATGAGCAGTTCTTC.

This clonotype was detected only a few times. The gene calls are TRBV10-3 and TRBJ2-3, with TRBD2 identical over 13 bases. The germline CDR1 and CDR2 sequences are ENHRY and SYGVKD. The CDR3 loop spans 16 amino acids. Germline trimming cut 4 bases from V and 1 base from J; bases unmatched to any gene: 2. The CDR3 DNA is TGTGCCATCAGTGGTGGACTAGCGGGAGGCACAGATACGCAGTATTTT. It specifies CAISGGLAGGTDTQYF.

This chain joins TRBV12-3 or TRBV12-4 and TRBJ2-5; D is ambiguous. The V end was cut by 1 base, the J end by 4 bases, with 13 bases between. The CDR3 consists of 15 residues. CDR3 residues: CASSLVSPRRETQYF. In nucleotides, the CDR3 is TGTGCCAGCAGTTTAGTCAGCCCGAGGAGAGAGACCCAGTACTTC.

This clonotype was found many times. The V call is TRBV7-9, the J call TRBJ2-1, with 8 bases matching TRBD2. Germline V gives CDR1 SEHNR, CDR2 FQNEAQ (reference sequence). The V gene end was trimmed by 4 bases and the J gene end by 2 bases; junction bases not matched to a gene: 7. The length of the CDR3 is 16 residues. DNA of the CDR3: TGTGCCAGCAGCTCCGGACTAGCAGTCGCCTACAATGAGCAGTTCTTC. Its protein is CASSSGLAVAYNEQFF.

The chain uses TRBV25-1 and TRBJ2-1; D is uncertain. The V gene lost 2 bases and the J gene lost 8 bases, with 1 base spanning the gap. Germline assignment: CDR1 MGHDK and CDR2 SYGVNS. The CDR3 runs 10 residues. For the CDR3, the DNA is TGTGCCAGCAGTGAAGATGAGCAGTTCTTC. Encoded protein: CASSEDEQFF.

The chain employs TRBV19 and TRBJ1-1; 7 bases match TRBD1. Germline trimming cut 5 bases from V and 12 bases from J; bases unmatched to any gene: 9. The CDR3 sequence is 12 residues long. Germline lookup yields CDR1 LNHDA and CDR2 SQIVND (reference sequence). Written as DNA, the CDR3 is TGTGCCAGTAGTCCTACAGGGGCATGGACTTTCTTT. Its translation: CASSPTGAWTFF.

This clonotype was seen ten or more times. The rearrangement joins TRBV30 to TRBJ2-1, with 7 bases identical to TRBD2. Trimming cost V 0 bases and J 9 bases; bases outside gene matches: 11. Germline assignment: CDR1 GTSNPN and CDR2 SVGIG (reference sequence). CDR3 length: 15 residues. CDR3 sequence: CAWSVLAGARGEQFF. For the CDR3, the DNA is TGTGCCTGGAGTGTCCTGGCGGGAGCCCGGGGTGAGCAGTTCTTC.

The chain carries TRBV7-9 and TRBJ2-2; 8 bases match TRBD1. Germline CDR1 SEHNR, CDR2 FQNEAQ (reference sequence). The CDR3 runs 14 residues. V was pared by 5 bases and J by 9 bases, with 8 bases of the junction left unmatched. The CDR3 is CASSLGQASRELFF. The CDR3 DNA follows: TGTGCCAGCAGCCTGGGACAGGCGTCCCGGGAGCTGTTTTTT.

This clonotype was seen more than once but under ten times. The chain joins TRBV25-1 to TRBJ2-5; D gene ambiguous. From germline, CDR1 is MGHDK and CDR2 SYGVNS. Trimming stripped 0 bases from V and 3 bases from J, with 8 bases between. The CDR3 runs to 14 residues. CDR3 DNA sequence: TGTGCCAGCAGTGAATACCTCGTCAAAGAGACCCAGTACTTC. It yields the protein CASSEYLVKETQYF.

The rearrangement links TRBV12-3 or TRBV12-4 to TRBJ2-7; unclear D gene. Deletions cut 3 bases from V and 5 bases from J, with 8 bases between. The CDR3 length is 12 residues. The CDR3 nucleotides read TGTGCCAGCAGTTTTGGCATCCACGAGCAGTACTTC. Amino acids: CASSFGIHEQYF.

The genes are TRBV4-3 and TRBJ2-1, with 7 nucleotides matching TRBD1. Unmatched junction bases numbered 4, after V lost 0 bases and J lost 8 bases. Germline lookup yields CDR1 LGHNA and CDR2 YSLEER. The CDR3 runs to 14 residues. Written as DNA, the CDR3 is TGCGCCAGCAGCCAAGATGGGGACAGATATGAGCAGTTCTTC. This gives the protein CASSQDGDRYEQFF.

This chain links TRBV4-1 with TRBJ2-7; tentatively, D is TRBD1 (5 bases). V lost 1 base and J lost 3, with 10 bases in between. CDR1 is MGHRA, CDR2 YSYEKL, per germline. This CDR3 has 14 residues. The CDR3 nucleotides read TGCGCCAGCAGCCAAGGGCCGACAGTCTACGAGCAGTACTTC. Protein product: CASSQGPTVYEQYF.

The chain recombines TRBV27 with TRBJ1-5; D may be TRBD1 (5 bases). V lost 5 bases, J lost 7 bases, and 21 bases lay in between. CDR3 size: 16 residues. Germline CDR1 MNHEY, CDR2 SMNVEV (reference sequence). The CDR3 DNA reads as TGTGCCAGCAGTCCCCGAAGGGAGGGGATCGGCCAGCCCCAGCATTTT. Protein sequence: CASSPRREGIGQPQHF.

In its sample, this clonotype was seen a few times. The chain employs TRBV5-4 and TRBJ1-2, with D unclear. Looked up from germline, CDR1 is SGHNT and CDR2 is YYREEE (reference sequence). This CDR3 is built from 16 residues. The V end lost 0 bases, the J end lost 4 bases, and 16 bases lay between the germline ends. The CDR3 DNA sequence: TGTGCCAGCAGCTTGGGCCGGGAGAGAGGCAGCTATGGCTACACCTTC. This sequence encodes CASSLGRERGSYGYTF.

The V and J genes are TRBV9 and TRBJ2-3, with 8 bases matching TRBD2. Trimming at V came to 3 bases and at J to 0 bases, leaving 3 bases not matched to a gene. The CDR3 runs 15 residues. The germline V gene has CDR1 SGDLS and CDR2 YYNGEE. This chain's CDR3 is CASSDSGTSTDTQYF. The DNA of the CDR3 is TGTGCCAGCAGCGATAGCGGGACTAGCACAGATACGCAGTATTTT. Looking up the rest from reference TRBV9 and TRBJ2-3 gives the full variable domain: DSGVTQTPKHLITATGQRVTLRCSPRSGDLSVYWYQQSLDQGLQFLIQYYNGEERAKGNILERFSAQQFPDLHSELNLSSLELGDSALYFCASSDSGTSTDTQYFGPGTRLTVL.

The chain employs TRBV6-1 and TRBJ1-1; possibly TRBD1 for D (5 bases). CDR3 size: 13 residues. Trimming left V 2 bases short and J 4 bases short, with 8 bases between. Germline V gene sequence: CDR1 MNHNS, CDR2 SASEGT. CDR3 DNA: TGTGCCAGCAGTGAATATGGGACCACTGAAGCTTTCTTT. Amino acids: CASSEYGTTEAFF.

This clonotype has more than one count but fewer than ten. The CDR3 DNA follows: TGCGCCAGCAGCCGGGACACCCCTTCCCAAACTGAAGCTTTCTTT. Its translation is CASSRDTPSQTEAFF. The V and J genes are TRBV5-1 and TRBJ1-1, with D perhaps matching TRBD1 (6 bases). The CDR3 runs 15 residues. The V gene lost 4 bases and the J gene lost 5 bases, with 18 bases spanning the gap. Germline CDR1 is SGHRS and CDR2 is YFSETQ.

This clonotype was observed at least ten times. CDR3 sequence (DNA): TGTGCCACCAGCAGAGAGGCGAGGTACAATGAGCAGTTCTTC. It translates to CATSREARYNEQFF. The chain links TRBV15 to TRBJ2-1; no definite D call. Germline CDR1 LNHNV, CDR2 YYDKDF (reference sequence). There are 14 residues in the CDR3. Trimming took 0 bases from V and 4 from J, leaving 7 bases between them.

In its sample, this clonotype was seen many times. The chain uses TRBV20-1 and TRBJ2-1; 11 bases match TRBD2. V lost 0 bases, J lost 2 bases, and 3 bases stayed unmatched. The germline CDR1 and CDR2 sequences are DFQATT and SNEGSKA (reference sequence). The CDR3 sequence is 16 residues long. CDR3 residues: CSARDGLAGTYNEQFF. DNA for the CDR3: TGCAGTGCTAGAGATGGACTAGCGGGTACCTACAATGAGCAGTTCTTC.

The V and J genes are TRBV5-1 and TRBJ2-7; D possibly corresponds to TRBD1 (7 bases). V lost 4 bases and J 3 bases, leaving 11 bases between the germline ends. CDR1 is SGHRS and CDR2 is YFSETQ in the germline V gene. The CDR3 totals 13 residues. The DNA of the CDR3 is TGCGCCAGCAGCCAGGGGGGCCACTACGAGCAGTACTTC. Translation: CASSQGGHYEQYF.

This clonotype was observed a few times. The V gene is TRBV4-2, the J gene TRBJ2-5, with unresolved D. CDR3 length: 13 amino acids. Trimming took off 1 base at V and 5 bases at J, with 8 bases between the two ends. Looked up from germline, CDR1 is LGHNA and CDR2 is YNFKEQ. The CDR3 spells CASSQGRFETQYF. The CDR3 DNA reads TGTGCCAGCAGCCAAGGTCGGTTCGAGACCCAGTACTTC.

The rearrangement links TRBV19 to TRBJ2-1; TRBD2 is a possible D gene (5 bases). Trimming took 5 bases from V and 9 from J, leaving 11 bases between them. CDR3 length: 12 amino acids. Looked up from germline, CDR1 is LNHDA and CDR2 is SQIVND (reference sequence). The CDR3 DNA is TGTGCCAGTAGTCCCGGGGTTAGTGAGCAGTTCTTC. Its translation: CASSPGVSEQFF.

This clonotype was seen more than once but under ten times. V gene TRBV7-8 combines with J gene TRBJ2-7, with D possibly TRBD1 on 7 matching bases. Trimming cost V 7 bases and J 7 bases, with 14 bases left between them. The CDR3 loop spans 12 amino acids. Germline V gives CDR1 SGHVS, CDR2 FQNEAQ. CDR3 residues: CASKEGAREQYF. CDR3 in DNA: TGTGCCAGCAAGGAGGGGGCGCGGGAGCAGTACTTC. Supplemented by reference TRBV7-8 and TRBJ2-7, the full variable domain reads GAGVSQSPRYKVAKRGQDVALRCDPISGHVSLFWYQQALGQGPEFLTYFQNEAQLDKSGLPSDRFFAERPEGSVSTLKIQRTQQEDSAVYLCASKEGAREQYFGPGTRLTVT.

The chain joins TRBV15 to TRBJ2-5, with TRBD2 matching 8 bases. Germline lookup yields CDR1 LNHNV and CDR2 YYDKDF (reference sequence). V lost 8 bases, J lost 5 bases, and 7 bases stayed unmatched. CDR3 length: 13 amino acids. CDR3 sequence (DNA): TGTGCCACCCGGGAAGCGGGAGTGGAGACCCAGTACTTC. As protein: CATREAGVETQYF.